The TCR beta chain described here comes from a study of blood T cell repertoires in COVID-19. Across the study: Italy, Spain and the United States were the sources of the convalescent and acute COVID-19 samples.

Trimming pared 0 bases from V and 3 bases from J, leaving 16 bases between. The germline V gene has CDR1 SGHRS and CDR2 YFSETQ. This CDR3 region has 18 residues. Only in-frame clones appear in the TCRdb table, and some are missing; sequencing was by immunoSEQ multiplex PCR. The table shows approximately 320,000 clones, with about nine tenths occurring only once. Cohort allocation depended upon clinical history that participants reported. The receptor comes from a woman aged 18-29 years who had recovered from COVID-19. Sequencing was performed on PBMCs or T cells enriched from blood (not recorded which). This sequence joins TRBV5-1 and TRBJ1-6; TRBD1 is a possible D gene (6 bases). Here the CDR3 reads CASSLEITGMDYNSPLHF. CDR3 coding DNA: TGCGCCAGCAGCTTGGAGATCACAGGGATGGACTATAATTCACCCCTCCACTTT.